A selection of T cell receptor beta chains follows, all from one sample in a study of high-grade serous ovarian cancer treatment subgroups. Data came from immunoSEQ multiplex PCR; TCRdb stores just in-frame clones and leaves some out. Here the sample spans nearly 4,500 clones, roughly three quarters being singletons. Sequencing was done on a sample of tumor tissue. Receptors originate from a human donor with high-grade serous ovarian cancer. The CDR3 runs from the conserved cysteine through the conserved F or W. D genes are given only for firm matches. Expanded clones get a size class; other rows say once, few or many, or leave the size out.

D gene	clone size	V gene	J gene	CDR3 protein	CDR3 DNA
TRBD1	.	TRBV5-1	TRBJ2-7	CASSMPGQGTSSYEQYF	TGCGCCAGCAGCATGCCGGGACAGGGGACGAGCTCCTACGAGCAGTACTTC
.	.	TRBV6-1	TRBJ2-7	CASSEGGTYEQYF	TGTGCCAGCAGTGAAGGCGGCACCTACGAGCAGTACTTC
.	.	TRBV7-8	TRBJ1-1	CASSLERGYTEAFF	TGTGCCAGCAGCTTAGAGAGAGGATACACTGAAGCTTTCTTT
.	.	TRBV5-4	TRBJ2-5	CASSLVGRESQYF	TGTGCCAGCAGCTTGGTCGGCAGGGAGTCCCAGTACTTC
.	.	TRBV6-1	TRBJ2-1	CASSVAGEGANEQFF	TGTGCCAGCAGTGTGGCGGGAGAGGGGGCCAATGAGCAGTTCTTC
.	.	TRBV9	TRBJ2-5	CASSVGQGGGETQYF	TGTGCCAGCAGCGTAGGACAGGGAGGTGGGGAGACCCAGTACTTC
TRBD2	once	TRBV6-4	TRBJ2-3	CASSEGLAGGPDTQYF	TGTGCCAGCAGTGAGGGACTAGCGGGAGGGCCAGATACGCAGTATTTT
.	.	TRBV6-5	TRBJ1-5	CASRPAYETNQPQHF	TGTGCCAGCAGACCAGCCTACGAAACAAATCAGCCCCAGCATTTT
TRBD1	.	TRBV5-1	TRBJ1-4	CASSLETGRNEKLFF	TGCGCCAGCAGCTTGGAGACAGGGCGCAATGAAAAACTGTTTTTT
.	.	TRBV7-8	TRBJ1-5	CASSLGQGSNQPQHF	TGTGCCAGCAGCTTAGGTCAGGGGAGCAATCAGCCCCAGCATTTT
TRBD1	.	TRBV19	TRBJ2-1	CASKKRTGAYNEQFF	TGTGCCAGCAAAAAGAGGACAGGGGCGTACAATGAGCAGTTCTTC
TRBD2	.	TRBV5-1	TRBJ2-3	CASSFRAGGPTDTQYF	TGCGCCAGCAGCTTCAGGGCGGGAGGGCCGACAGATACGCAGTATTTT
.	.	TRBV5-6	TRBJ2-5	CASSSRAEAYQETQYF	TGTGCCAGCAGCTCCCGTGCTGAGGCCTACCAAGAGACCCAGTACTTC
.	.	TRBV29-1	TRBJ2-6	CSVLDSGANVLTF	TGCAGCGTGTTGGACTCTGGGGCCAACGTCCTGACTTTC
.	.	TRBV11-1	TRBJ1-2	CASSLNLGPRANYGYTF	TGTGCCAGCAGCCTGAACCTGGGGCCCAGAGCTAACTATGGCTACACCTTC
TRBD1	.	TRBV7-2	TRBJ2-3	CASSRGTGGVTDTQYF	TGTGCCAGCAGTAGAGGGACAGGGGGCGTCACAGATACGCAGTATTTT
.	.	TRBV4-3	TRBJ2-1	CASSWGNEQFF	TGCGCCAGCAGCTGGGGCAATGAGCAGTTCTTC
TRBD1	.	TRBV10-1	TRBJ2-3	CASYQGARGTDTQYF	TGCGCCAGTTACCAGGGGGCTAGGGGGACAGATACGCAGTATTTT
.	.	TRBV30	TRBJ1-5	CAFLDPHSNQPQHF	TGTGCCTTCCTCGACCCACATAGCAATCAGCCCCAGCATTTT
TRBD2	.	TRBV29-1	TRBJ2-1	CSVGGTSGYNEQFF	TGCAGCGTTGGGGGGACTAGCGGTTACAATGAGCAGTTCTTC
.	.	TRBV7-6	TRBJ2-7	CASSLVADGVDEQYF	TGTGCCAGCAGCTTAGTAGCGGATGGCGTCGACGAGCAGTACTTC
.	.	TRBV5-1	TRBJ2-7	CASSLGRGAVYEQYF	TGCGCCAGCAGCTTGGGTCGGGGAGCCGTCTACGAGCAGTACTTC
.	few	TRBV7-9	TRBJ2-7	CASRPHDEQYF	TGTGCCAGCAGGCCTCATGACGAGCAGTACTTC
.	once	TRBV5-1	TRBJ2-5	CASSYAGTGGETQYF	TGCGCCAGCAGCTACGCCGGGACTGGGGGAGAGACCCAGTACTTC
.	.	TRBV7-2	TRBJ1-1	CASSQSLLFTEAFF	TGTGCCAGCAGCCAGAGCCTGTTATTCACTGAAGCTTTCTTT
TRBD2	.	TRBV28	TRBJ2-3	CASSSPGTSSPQYF	TGTGCCAGCAGTTCACCCGGGACTAGCTCCCCGCAGTATTTT
.	few	TRBV9	TRBJ1-4	CASSPSPLGDTEKLFF	TGTGCCAGCAGCCCCTCCCCCCTGGGGGACACCGAAAAACTGTTTTTT
.	.	TRBV4-2	TRBJ2-1	CASSQISPGTYNEQFF	TGTGCCAGCAGCCAAATTTCCCCCGGGACCTACAATGAGCAGTTCTTC
.	.	TRBV7-9	TRBJ2-7	CASRRIQGGSEQYF	TGTGCCAGCAGAAGGATACAGGGCGGAAGCGAGCAGTACTTC
.	few	TRBV19	TRBJ1-2	CASTGGYGYTF	TGTGCCAGTACCGGAGGCTATGGCTACACCTTC
TRBD1	.	TRBV5-1	TRBJ1-4	CASSTGTAGEKLFF	TGCGCCAGCAGCACCGGGACAGCTGGGGAAAAACTGTTTTTT
.	.	TRBV19	TRBJ2-7	CASSPQHSWAYEQYF	TGTGCCAGTAGTCCCCAGCATAGCTGGGCCTACGAGCAGTACTTC
TRBD1	few	TRBV19	TRBJ2-1	CASSARDRVHNEQFF	TGTGCCAGTAGCGCCCGGGACAGGGTCCACAATGAGCAGTTCTTC
TRBD2	.	TRBV7-6	TRBJ2-7	CASSDLAGVGKQYF	TGTGCCAGCAGCGATCTAGCGGGAGTAGGGAAGCAGTACTTC
.	.	TRBV30	TRBJ1-2	CAWSQGREGYGYTF	TGTGCCTGGAGTCAGGGGCGTGAGGGCTATGGCTACACCTTC
.	.	TRBV11-2	TRBJ1-4	CASSPSYTGNEKLFF	TGTGCCAGCAGCCCGTCGTATACGGGTAATGAAAAACTGTTTTTT
TRBD1	.	TRBV12-5	TRBJ2-7	CASGLVRGQGSTYEQYF	TGTGCTAGTGGTTTGGTACGGGGACAGGGGTCGACCTACGAGCAGTACTTC
.	.	TRBV7-2	TRBJ1-2	CASTLGGQADYGYTF	TGTGCCAGTACTCTAGGGGGGCAGGCGGACTATGGCTACACCTTC
.	.	TRBV6-5	TRBJ2-5	CASSYLGHQETQYF	TGTGCCAGCAGTTACCTCGGACACCAAGAGACCCAGTACTTC
.	.	TRBV30	TRBJ1-2	CAWSVQRGLGGYTF	TGTGCCTGGAGTGTACAGCGGGGGCTGGGGGGCTACACCTTC
TRBD2	.	TRBV29-1	TRBJ2-7	CSAAGLAGEVGEQYF	TGCAGCGCCGCGGGGCTAGCGGGAGAGGTAGGCGAGCAGTACTTC
TRBD1	.	TRBV27	TRBJ2-3	CASRQGSGDTQYF	TGTGCCAGCAGACAGGGGTCGGGAGATACGCAGTATTTT
TRBD2	.	TRBV11-3	TRBJ2-4	CASSSSGSGRNIQYF	TGTGCCAGCAGCTCCTCGGGTAGCGGGAGAAACATTCAGTACTTC
TRBD1	.	TRBV6-5	TRBJ2-4	CASSYDRGGIQYF	TGTGCCAGCAGTTACGACAGGGGGGGTATTCAGTACTTC
.	.	TRBV19	TRBJ2-5	CASSPGDRPSETQYF	TGTGCCAGTAGTCCGGGGGACCGGCCCTCGGAGACCCAGTACTTC
.	.	TRBV11-2	TRBJ1-1	CASSFGGNTEAFF	TGTGCCAGCAGCTTCGGGGGGAACACTGAAGCTTTCTTT
.	few	TRBV4-3	TRBJ1-5	CASSQEWLGSGLQPQHF	TGCGCCAGCAGCCAAGAATGGTTAGGGTCAGGTCTACAGCCCCAGCATTTT
.	.	TRBV5-4	TRBJ1-2	CASSLAGARGYTF	TGTGCCAGCAGCTTGGCGGGGGCTCGTGGCTACACCTTC
.	.	TRBV30	TRBJ1-2	CAWSVGYGYTF	TGTGCCTGGAGTGTCGGCTATGGCTACACCTTC
TRBD1	.	TRBV30	TRBJ2-5	CAWSGDSRETQYF	TGTGCCTGGAGTGGGGACAGCAGAGAGACCCAGTACTTC
.	.	TRBV21-1	TRBJ2-3	CASSPIWDTQYF	TGTGCCAGCAGCCCTATCTGGGATACGCAGTATTTT
TRBD2	once	TRBV5-5	TRBJ2-7	CASSLGLAGVTEQYF	TGTGCCAGCAGCTTAGGACTAGCGGGAGTCACCGAGCAGTACTTC
.	.	TRBV4-3	TRBJ2-1	CASSQDRGSAELQFF	TGCGCCAGCAGCCAAGACCGTGGTAGCGCGGAACTTCAGTTCTTC
.	.	TRBV4-3	TRBJ1-5	CASSQDGGRHQPQHF	TGCGCCAGCAGCCAAGATGGAGGACGTCATCAGCCCCAGCATTTT
.	.	TRBV29-1	TRBJ2-5	CSVGDGGTQYF	TGCAGCGTTGGAGACGGAGGGACCCAGTACTTC